This record covers a single T cell receptor (beta chain). A second PCR of about 6 to 11 cycles used a sample-barcoded 5' primer and a J-beta primer mix. TCRdb itself ran the 5' RACE reads through MiXCR, one entry per CDR3 protein. Of about 1.4 million distinct CDR3 sequences detected, almost 60% appear once; the ten largest clones hold 5% to 7%. This sample was taken from a study of blood T cells in healthy people across ages. Aged roughly 6 to 100, donors were systemically healthy Caucasians from Russia. Deletions cut 3 bases from V and 2 bases from J, with 9 bases between. In germline, CDR1 is MDHEN, CDR2 SYDVKM. CDR3 length: 14 amino acids.

This sequence was found in a man younger than 35 in good health. The genes are TRBV28 and TRBJ2-3; perhaps TRBD2 as D (6 bases). Material for sequencing was blood. The chain's CDR3 is CASSFGSFTDTQYF. The CDR3 DNA reads as TGTGCCAGCAGTTTCGGGAGTTTCACAGATACGCAGTATTTT.